This T cell receptor (beta chain) was observed in a study of read filtering for tumor transcriptome and immune sequencing. At the level of the study: After DNase treatment, RNA was made into whole-transcriptome libraries.

This clonotype was seen many times. Its target is unknown. Regarding the study as a whole: Compared with RNA-seq, IR-seq gave much higher clonotype depth and reliability. IR-seq and RNA-seq agreed better without single-read clonotypes. In IR-seq, single-read clonotypes were 70% to 85% of clonotypes but 3% to 3.5% of reads.

Molecular barcoded adaptors covering alpha/delta and beta/gamma chains were used on 400 ng RNA. Using its own MiXCR run on the reads, TCRdb lists one record per CDR3 protein. The sample includes 30,000 to 40,000 distinct CDR3 sequences, about 13% of them seen just once. The CDR3 spans 15 residues. Trimming cost V 2 bases and J 8 bases, with 16 bases left between them. CDR1 is DFQATT, CDR2 SNEGSKA, per germline (reference sequence). This rearrangement joins TRBV20-1 to TRBJ1-6; tentatively, D is TRBD1 (5 bases). The sample taken for sequencing was a population of CD138-negative cells sorted from bone marrow. The source is a donor at least 40 years old with multiple myeloma. CDR3 in DNA: TGCAGTGCTAGATCAGGGAAAGGGGTTCATTCACCCCTCCACTTT. It yields the protein CSARSGKGVHSPLHF.